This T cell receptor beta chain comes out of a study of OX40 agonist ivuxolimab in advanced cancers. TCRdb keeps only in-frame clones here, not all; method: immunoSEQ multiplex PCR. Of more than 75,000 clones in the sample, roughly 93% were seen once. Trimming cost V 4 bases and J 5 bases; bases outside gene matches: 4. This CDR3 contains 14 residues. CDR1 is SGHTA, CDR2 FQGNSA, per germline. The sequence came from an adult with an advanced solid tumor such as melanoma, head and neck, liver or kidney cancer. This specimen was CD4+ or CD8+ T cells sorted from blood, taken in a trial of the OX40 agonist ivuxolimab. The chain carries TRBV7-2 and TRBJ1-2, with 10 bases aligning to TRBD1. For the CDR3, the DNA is TGTGCCAGCAGCTCGGGACAGGGGATTTATGGCTACACCTTC. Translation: CASSSGQGIYGYTF.